The clone carrying this T cell receptor (beta chain) was counted between two and nine times. The sample is drawn from a study of T-cell reconstitution after alpha-beta-depleted transplantation in children. Germline V lookup: CDR1 SGHRS, CDR2 YFSETQ. The CDR3 spans 15 residues. V lost 5 bases to trimming and J lost 3 bases; unmatched junction nucleotides: 7. A library of TCRbeta sequences, prepared with unique molecular identifiers, was generated. TCRdb re-analysed the PCR reads in MiXCR, keeping a single row per CDR3 protein. This table holds about 500,000 distinct CDR3 sequences, approximately 29% found once.

The V gene is TRBV5-1, the J gene TRBJ2-1; 8 nucleotides agree with TRBD2. The clonotype comes from a human donor who donated a stem cell graft to a child with aplastic anemia. The material was PBMCs from the stem cell graft donor, obtained from the stem cell graft. The CDR3 is CASSSERESYNEQFF. The CDR3 DNA reads TGCGCCAGCAGTTCCGAGCGGGAGAGCTACAATGAGCAGTTCTTC.